The present TCR beta chain was sequenced within a study of cytomegalovirus exposure and HLA in healthy donors (dated by TCRdb to 2017 to 2019). For the study in its entirety: An earlier analysis of more than 550 of the donors reported approximately 280 Gb of sequence data and around 110 million unique TCR beta sequences obtained from 150 million to 200 million T cells. Typing coverage varied by locus: roughly 620-640 donors for A, B, C, DRB1 and DQB1; approximately 520 for DQA1; more than 600 for DPA1; approximately 470 for DPB1. In a later genetic analysis, genome-wide SNP genotypes for about three fifths of the roughly 670 donors were used, and that subset was treated as a discovery cohort. HLA typing included class I and class II loci at four-digit resolution. Along with the roughly 670-subject first cohort, a separate validation cohort of some 130 different subjects was used. Donor age, sex, ethnicity and CMV serostatus were compiled together with the repertoire data. Among some 400 genotyped donors of the cohort, an average of around 250,000 unique TCR beta nucleotide sequences was sequenced per donor, of which about 18% were non-productive. High-throughput TCR immunosequencing, statistical association of individual TCRs with disease status, and machine learning were combined to predict cytomegalovirus infection status. The later analysis used no new phenotypic data to find candidate immune exposures, relying instead on TCR beta sequences and their occurrence across donors. The aim of the study was to test whether cataloging public T cell receptors could identify signatures of past pathogen exposure. In an earlier analysis of 587 of the donors, high-throughput TCR beta sequencing was used to judge whether each TCR beta V gene segment behaved as functional or pseudogenic. An early release that covered roughly 600 HLA-typed donors contained about 300 gigabases of sequencing data and tens of millions of unique TCR sequences. Among the approximately 430 genotyped donors, about 83% belonged to the genetic ancestry cluster associated with self-reported Caucasian donors. A handful of DR-DQ haplotypes were handled as single units for association and clustering because linkage in the cohort was strong. Every repertoire in the discovery cohort had been generated on one and the same sequencing platform. The study used immunosequencing to profile the T cell repertoires of approximately 630 subjects and linked those repertoires to cytomegalovirus serostatus. To study patterns of TCR occurrence, a later analysis re-analyzed previously published TCR beta repertoires from under 750 donors and added high-resolution HLA genotyping.

Cut back by 2 bases and 0 bases, the V and J ends lie 3 bases apart. Inclusive of the bounding cysteine and phenylalanine, the CDR3 is 13 residues long. CDR3 DNA is the only sequence kept; it has 39 bases, read in frame from the first base. The CDR1 and CDR2 encoded by the germline V gene are SGHTS and YDEGEE. As for this clone: Its target antigen remains unknown. No base-level quality is on record; no much larger clone is a single base apart.

Overall study results and their limits: Because some donors lacked HLA typing at each locus, the association tests relied only on the typed subset. In a later analysis, some 17,000 TCR beta sequences were associated with specific HLA alleles at a false discovery rate of 0.05. In a later analysis, several top co-occurrence clusters were reported to appear linked to parvovirus B19, influenza, CMV and Epstein-Barr virus. Only TCR beta chains were sequenced in this cohort, and the absence of alpha or paired-chain data limited detectable features. According to a later analysis, most CMV-associated TCR beta chains appeared to be HLA-restricted, and the HLA associations seemed to be driven largely by CMV exposure. A cluster of highly shared sequence variants was judged likely to be a technical artifact of the sequencing pipeline. Sequencing depth was assumed to be roughly uniform across donors in the presence/absence analyses, though that assumption may not hold. The classifier was reported to diagnose cytomegalovirus status with high specificity and sensitivity in both the original cohort and the validation cohort. The 87-base-pair reads could not distinguish some IMGT-functional V segments, including TRBV6-2 and TRBV6-3, so those segments were excluded. While some public TCRs were present in many individuals, most TCR sequences turned up only very rarely across donors. According to the authors, the approach could potentially be generalized to other disease states and immunological phenotypes. In an earlier analysis of 500 to 650 of the donors, most TCR beta V segments appeared in productive rearrangements about 87% or about 30% of the time, broadly matching IMGT annotations. The study listed 150 to 200 TCR beta chains as associated with cytomegalovirus. In a later genetic analysis, fewer N-insertions in productive TCRs were reported among donors in an Asian-associated ancestry cluster than the roughly 700-donor mean. In a later analysis, TCR association rates were found to vary across HLA loci, with the most associated TCRs seen for DRB1 alleles and the fewest for HLA-C alleles. For the cohort, immune exposure information was limited to CMV serostatus. In vitro tests confirmed that a few of the cytomegalovirus-associated TCR beta chains recognize cytomegalovirus antigens. In a later analysis, HLA-associated TCR beta chains were found to be more clonally expanded and to have lower generation probabilities than equally common non-associated chains. A further reported finding was that TCR beta sequences accurately predicted the HLA-A and HLA-B alleles for most subjects in the first cohort. Linkage disequilibrium might explain the correlated functional status among segregating V segments, but an unknown experimental factor could not be ruled out. Strong co-occurrence of HLA alleles, especially DR and DQ, made assigning TCR associations to individual alleles difficult. The earlier analysis of fewer than 750 of the donors excluded some 16 rarely observed V segments, including chromosome 9 orphons, because counts were too low. In a later genetic analysis, a missense DCLRE1C variant was associated with V-gene and J-gene trimming of TCR beta chains, and the association was replicated in an independent cohort.

Receptors were amplified or captured by the immunoSEQ multiplex PCR assay. The multiplex PCR relied on a mix of 60 forward primers for TCR Vbeta segments and 13 reverse primers for TCR Jbeta segments. A multiplex PCR assay on genomic DNA amplified the CDR3 region of rearranged TCR beta genes. The Illumina HiSeq System was used to sequence the amplified TCR beta libraries as 87-base-pair reads. The study's processing was this. A later analysis tallied roughly 76 million unique TCR beta chains across the 700 or so repertoires, and about 10 million of those chains were shared by two or more donors. Raw reads were error-corrected and collapsed into unique sequences by a nearest-neighbor algorithm in which closely related sequences were merged to remove PCR and sequencing errors. To assign V, D and J gene segments, CDR3 sequences were aligned to IMGT reference sequences. For a sequence to be retained, a match of at least six nucleotides to both a V gene segment and a J gene segment was required. A rearrangement was called productive if the CDR3 had no stop codons and remained in frame with V and J, and every other rearrangement was called non-productive. Following IMGT convention, CDR3 was defined as the stretch from the second conserved V-encoded cysteine up to the conserved J-encoded phenylalanine. In an earlier analysis of some 550 of the donors, sequences lacking an unambiguous match to a single V gene segment were excluded. An earlier analysis of several hundred of the donors called V segments functional above 56.7% productive rearrangements and segregating when the between-donor standard deviation exceeded 5%. A statistical classification framework was developed to diagnose cytomegalovirus status using the catalog of TCR beta chain sequences. In a later analysis, V and J genes were assigned by comparing TCR nucleotide sequences against IMGT/GENE-DB human TR gene sequences. In a later analysis, CDR3 sequences and most-parsimonious VDJ recombination scenarios were assigned using the TCRdist pipeline. In a later analysis, every TCR beta chain was defined by the combination of its CDR3 amino acid sequence and its V-gene family, and reads without a unique V-gene family were dropped. A later analysis removed 592 highly shared, low-generation-probability nucleotide sequences to deal with suspected cross-contamination and a sequencing artifact. For each public chain, a later analysis derived a clonal expansion index from normalized ranks of inferred template counts within each repertoire. Generation probabilities in a later analysis came from a VDJ recombination model fitted to out-of-frame rearrangements, and those results were checked against IGoR. In a later analysis, hypergeometric tests were used to score TCR-TCR, TCR-HLA and TCR-CMV co-occurrence, with a repertoire-size bias correction applied to TCR pairs. To estimate false discovery rates, a later analysis permuted the HLA or CMV assignments 20 times. A later analysis grouped co-occurring TCRs with DBSCAN, adding TCRdist sequence similarity when clustering within HLA-allele-positive subsets. Repertoires with fewer than 30,000 or more than 120,000 public chains, plus five repertoires with anomalous nucleotide sharing, were excluded from co-occurrence clustering. TCRdb carries this immuneACCESS record with in-frame sequences only. Its versions omit some clonotypes, under half of them owing to an unresolved V gene in the studies checked, with the rest unexplained. The DNA gave D and trimming, while V, J and clone size come from that table. The sample includes some 70,000 clones, with approximately 82% observed a single time. The biggest ten clones account for 1.9% of the sample.

In total, 666 healthy bone marrow donors made up the cohort. At the time of sampling, every cohort member was nominally healthy, though immune exposures that went unrecorded were likely present. The donor was CMV seronegative and was included in the group of several hundred seronegative cohort members. Every donor gave a peripheral blood sample, and the peripheral blood mononuclear cells from that sample were used for TCR beta sequencing. The Qiagen DNeasy Blood Extraction Kit was used to extract genomic DNA from the blood cell samples. The receptor comes from a man aged 18 to 30 in good health and CMV-seronegative. The rearranged chain carries TRBV5-8 and TRBJ1-5; the D segment cannot be called with confidence. Sequencing was done on a sample of PBMCs. In nucleotide form, the sequence is TGTGCCAGCAGCTTATATAGCAATCAGCCCCAGCATTTT. Translation gives CASSLYSNQPQHF.